These T cell receptor beta chains were read from a single sample in a study of low-dose radiotherapy and immunotherapy resistance in tumors. TCRdb reprocessed the reads via MiXCR and lists one record per CDR3 protein. The data contain about 82,000 distinct CDR3 sequences, 15% to 20% of them singletons. Sequencing was performed on PBMCs, taken before treatment. These receptors originate from a male donor with prostate cancer. CDR3s include the opening cysteine and the closing phenylalanine or tryptophan. A D gene is named only where the DNA matches it firmly. Size values are once, few and many counts, or a class for expanded clones, and some rows have none.

size,V,D,J,DNA,CDR3
many,TRBV7-2,NA,TRBJ1-1,TGTGCCAGCAGCTTCCCGGGGAACACTGAAGCTTTCTTT,CASSFPGNTEAFF
many,TRBV29-1,TRBD1,TRBJ2-3,TGCAGCGCCGTTCCACTCCCGGGACAGGGGAGGGATACGCAGTATTTT,CSAVPLPGQGRDTQYF
once,TRBV10-3,NA,TRBJ1-1,TGTGCCATCCACCAGGGGCCGGGGAACACTGAAGCTTTCTTT,CAIHQGPGNTEAFF
many,TRBV7-2,NA,TRBJ2-1,TGTGCCAGCAGCCCCAGGGGAATTTCCTACAATGAGCAGTTCTTC,CASSPRGISYNEQFF
many,TRBV4-1,TRBD1,TRBJ1-1,TGCGCCAGCAGCCACACTATCCGGGACAGGGGGACTGAAGCTTTCTTT,CASSHTIRDRGTEAFF
NA,TRBV24-1,NA,TRBJ1-2,TGTGCCACCAGTGATTCGGCCCGGCCCCTGTATGGCTACACCTTC,CATSDSARPLYGYTF
many,TRBV4-2,NA,TRBJ2-5,TGTGCCAGCAGCCAAGATCCCGGCGTGGGGCCGGGAGAGACCCAGTACTTC,CASSQDPGVGPGETQYF
many,TRBV9,NA,TRBJ2-5,TGTGCCAGCAGCGTAGGCCAGAGCCAAGAGACCCAGTACTTC,CASSVGQSQETQYF
many,TRBV5-1,NA,TRBJ2-7,TGCGCCAGCGGCGGGGACAACTCCTACGAGCAGTACTTC,CASGGDNSYEQYF
NA,TRBV5-8,NA,TRBJ2-5,TGTGCCAGCAGCTTGGGATATCAAGAGACCCAGTACTTC,CASSLGYQETQYF
many,TRBV20-1,TRBD1,TRBJ1-2,TGCAGTGCCGCTGACAGGGGAAGCTATGGCTACACCTTC,CSAADRGSYGYTF
NA,TRBV5-6,NA,TRBJ2-3,TGTGCCAGCAGCTTCCGGGACGATACGCAGTATTTT,CASSFRDDTQYF
many,TRBV14,NA,TRBJ2-2,TGTGCCAGCAGCCAGGCTCCCCCCGGGGAGCTGTTTTTT,CASSQAPPGELFF
many,TRBV5-1,TRBD2,TRBJ2-1,TGCGCCAGCAGCGAGTACCTGGGACTAGCGGGGGGGCATTACAATGAGCAGTTCTTC,CASSEYLGLAGGHYNEQFF
many,TRBV11-3,NA,TRBJ1-1,TGTGCCAGCAGCTTACGTGGGCCGGGGACTGAAGCTTTCTTT,CASSLRGPGTEAFF
few,TRBV9,NA,TRBJ1-2,TGTGCCAGCAGCGTAGGCTCACGGGGGGATAATGGCTACACCTTC,CASSVGSRGDNGYTF
many,TRBV6-1,NA,TRBJ1-1,TGTGCCAGCAGCCACCAGGGGAACACTGAAGCTTTCTTT,CASSHQGNTEAFF
many,TRBV6-2/TRBV6-3,NA,TRBJ2-7,TGTGCCAGCAGTTTCCTAGCCTACGAGCAGTACTTC,CASSFLAYEQYF
NA,TRBV5-1,NA,TRBJ2-7,TGCGCCAGCAGCTTATCACAGGGCGTGGGCCTGCAGTACTTC,CASSLSQGVGLQYF
many,TRBV6-5,NA,TRBJ2-2,TGTGCCAGCAGGAACCGGGCCGAGCTGTTTTTT,CASRNRAELFF
many,TRBV11-1,NA,TRBJ2-7,TGTGCCAGCAGCCTTGGACCTGGGTACGAGCAGTACTTC,CASSLGPGYEQYF
many,TRBV6-2/TRBV6-3,TRBD1,TRBJ2-7,TGTGCCAGCAGGACCATGGGACAGGGGGCTTACGAGCAGTACTTC,CASRTMGQGAYEQYF
many,TRBV20-1,TRBD1,TRBJ1-2,TGCAGTGCTAGACACACGGGACAGCCATACTATGGCTACACCTTC,CSARHTGQPYYGYTF
many,TRBV18,NA,TRBJ1-5,TGTGCCAGCTCATCCGGGGCCAATCAGCCCCAGCATTTT,CASSSGANQPQHF
few,TRBV7-3,TRBD2,TRBJ2-1,TGTGCCAGCAGCACTACCTCGCTAGCGGGGGATCAGTTCTTC,CASSTTSLAGDQFF
many,TRBV4-2,TRBD1,TRBJ1-2,TGTGCCAGCAGCCAGGGTAGACAGGGCTATGGCTACACCTTC,CASSQGRQGYGYTF
many,TRBV4-1,NA,TRBJ2-2,TGCGCCAGCAGCCAAGGGGGTTGGCTTAACACCGGGGAGCTGTTTTTT,CASSQGGWLNTGELFF
NA,TRBV20-1,NA,TRBJ2-1,TGCAGTGCTAGAGATCTTAAACCCGATAATGAGCAGTTCTTC,CSARDLKPDNEQFF
NA,TRBV20-1,NA,TRBJ2-3,TGCAGTGCTGCCGGGCAGCTCTCCACAGATACGCAGTATTTT,CSAAGQLSTDTQYF
many,TRBV20-1,TRBD1,TRBJ1-5,TGCAGTGCTGGGGACAGGAGCAATCAGCCCCAGCATTTT,CSAGDRSNQPQHF
NA,TRBV25-1,TRBD2,TRBJ2-3,TGTGCCAGCAGGGGACTAGCTCCCGATACGCAGTATTTT,CASRGLAPDTQYF
many,TRBV7-9,TRBD2,TRBJ2-3,TGTGCCAGCAGGCTAAAAGCGGGGGGCCCAGATACGCAGTATTTT,CASRLKAGGPDTQYF
NA,TRBV7-2,TRBD2,TRBJ2-1,TGTGCCAGCAGCTTAGTACTAGCGGGAGAGTCGTTCTTC,CASSLVLAGESFF
many,TRBV20-1,NA,TRBJ1-2,TGCAGTGCTAGAGAACAGTTATTTGACTATGGCTACACCTTC,CSAREQLFDYGYTF
NA,TRBV21-1,NA,TRBJ1-5,TGTGCCAGCAGCGAAACAGGGGGAAAGCAGCCCCAGCATTTT,CASSETGGKQPQHF
few,TRBV27,NA,TRBJ2-7,TGTGCCAGCAGTTTATGGCAGGGTCGCTACGAGCAGTACTTC,CASSLWQGRYEQYF
few,TRBV28,NA,TRBJ2-2,TGTGCCAGCAGTTGGACAGTTAACACCGGGGAGCTGTTTTTT,CASSWTVNTGELFF
many,TRBV6-1,NA,TRBJ2-3,TGTGCCAGCAGTGAACAGGGGCGAGGTACTACAGATACGCAGTATTTT,CASSEQGRGTTDTQYF
NA,TRBV7-3,TRBD1,TRBJ2-2,TGTGCCAGCAGCTCGGACAGGGTTGCCGGGGAGCTGTTTTTT,CASSSDRVAGELFF
many,TRBV21-1,NA,TRBJ1-4,TGTGCCAGCGAACAGACCTGCGTAAATGAAAAACTGTTTTTT,CASEQTCVNEKLFF
many,TRBV29-1,TRBD2,TRBJ2-3,TGCAGCGTTGCCGGGACTAGGATATCGACAGATACGCAGTATTTT,CSVAGTRISTDTQYF
many,TRBV30,TRBD2,TRBJ2-3,TGTGCCTGGAGTGTAGTCGGAGCGGGGGGCATACCTTTGCTAGATACGCAGTATTTT,CAWSVVGAGGIPLLDTQYF
few,TRBV5-1,TRBD1,TRBJ1-1,TGCGCCAGCGGTCCCGCTGGGGACAGGGAAACCTCCATGAACACTGAAGCTTTCTTT,CASGPAGDRETSMNTEAFF
many,TRBV6-5,NA,TRBJ2-2,TGTGCCAGCAACGGGGCGGGCACCGGGGAGCTGTTTTTT,CASNGAGTGELFF
many,TRBV29-1,NA,TRBJ2-3,TGCAGCGTTGAGGTGGGCACAGATACGCAGTATTTT,CSVEVGTDTQYF
many,TRBV19,NA,TRBJ2-1,TGTGCCAGTAGTCTCCGTTGGTCGGGGGTCTACAATGAGCAGTTCTTC,CASSLRWSGVYNEQFF
many,TRBV7-9,TRBD2,TRBJ2-7,TGTGCCAGCAGCTTGCCCGGGACTAGCGGGGTTCGCGAGCAGTACTTC,CASSLPGTSGVREQYF